This T cell receptor (beta chain) was sequenced for a study of T cell repertoires in cytomegalovirus infection. Each CDR3 protein gets one entry after TCRdb re-called the reads with MiXCR. In the table there are around 530,000 distinct CDR3 sequences, about 25% of which are singletons. This clonotype appeared once. Sequenced: PBMCs. This sequence originates from a human donor in good health (CMV status not recorded). Some clones in this sample may be carry-over from other donors' samples.

CDR3: CASTRLGGTQYF. The CDR3, as DNA: TGTGCCAGCACTAGGCTAGGAGGGACCCAGTACTTC. This chain connects TRBV12-3 or TRBV12-4 to TRBJ2-5; a possible D gene is TRBD2 (5 bases). This CDR3 is built from 12 residues. Trimming pared 7 bases from V and 7 bases from J, leaving 13 bases between.